The 32 T cell receptor beta chains listed next were all sequenced from one sample in a study of vaccination and CD4 T cells after COVID-19. Sequencing of the DNA from cultured CD4+ T cells was carried out with the Oncomine TCR Beta short-read assay. TCRdb re-analysed the PCR reads in MiXCR, keeping a single row per CDR3 protein. The table shows about 26,000 distinct CDR3 sequences, with about 39% occurring only once. These receptors' antigens are unknown. Treatment indicated: roughly 10-day PBMC culture with coronavirus spike peptide pools or control peptides (ViraFEST assay). Sequencing was carried out using CD4+ T cells from blood, cultured in vitro. Receptors originate from a human donor who had recovered from COVID-19.

This clonotype showed up just a few times. This chain connects TRBV28 to TRBJ1-6, with D unresolved. The CDR3 runs to 12 residues. Germline CDR1 and CDR2: MDHEN and SYDVKM. The V end was cut by 3 bases, the J end by 6 bases, with 3 bases between. In DNA, the CDR3 is TGTGCCAGCAGTTTGATTAATTCACCCCTCCACTTT. This gives the protein CASSLINSPLHF.

This clonotype was detected only a few times. The chain combines TRBV6-1 with TRBJ1-2; possibly TRBD1 for D (6 bases). Germline CDR1 is MNHNS and CDR2 is SASEGT. The CDR3 length is 14 residues. Trimming took 2 bases from V and 3 from J, leaving 10 bases between them. The CDR3 bases are TGTGCCAGCAGTGAAAGCGGGGGCTACTATGGCTACACCTTC. It encodes CASSESGGYYGYTF.

The chain is built from TRBV6-5 and TRBJ1-3, with a weak D call TRBD1 (6 bases). The CDR3 sequence is 16 residues long. V lost 0 bases and J lost 3, with 12 bases in between. The germline CDR1 and CDR2 sequences are MNHEY and SVGAGI. CDR3 sequence: CASSYSGGAVGNTIYF. CDR3 nucleotides: TGTGCCAGCAGTTACTCGGGGGGGGCAGTTGGAAACACCATATATTTT.

The chain has TRBV6-5 and TRBJ1-2; tentative D call: TRBD1 (5 bases). The germline V gene encodes CDR1 MNHEY and CDR2 SVGAGI. Trimming took off 2 bases at V and 3 bases at J, with 10 bases between the two ends. The CDR3 length is 14 residues. The CDR3 region has the DNA TGTGCCAGCAGTTACAGGGGATCTGACTATGGCTACACCTTC. Residues: CASSYRGSDYGYTF.

This clonotype has just a few counts. The V call is TRBV7-9, the J call TRBJ2-3, with 9 bases fitting TRBD2. Germline lookup yields CDR1 SEHNR and CDR2 FQNEAQ (reference sequence). With V trimmed by 5 bases and J by 0 bases, 3 bases remained unmatched. This CDR3 has 15 residues. The CDR3 spells CASSQGLASTDTQYF. The CDR3 nucleotides are TGTGCCAGCAGCCAGGGACTAGCTAGCACAGATACGCAGTATTTT. Drawing the rest from reference TRBV7-9 and TRBJ2-3, the complete variable domain is DTGVSQNPRHKITKRGQNVTFRCDPISEHNRLYWYRQTLGQGPEFLTYFQNEAQLEKSRLLSDRFSAERPKGSFSTLEIQRTEQGDSAMYLCASSQGLASTDTQYFGPGTRLTVL.

This clonotype was picked up a small number of times. This chain links TRBV11-2 with TRBJ1-6, with TRBD1 identical over 8 bases. Trimming cost V 5 bases and J 1 base; bases outside gene matches: 4. This CDR3 is 16 amino acids long. CDR1 is SGHAT, CDR2 FQNNGV, per germline. The CDR3 spells CASSVDRVSYNSPLHF. The CDR3, as DNA: TGTGCCAGCAGCGTGGACAGGGTTTCCTATAATTCACCCCTCCACTTT.

This sequence joins TRBV7-2 and TRBJ1-5; D gene uncertain. Germline CDR1 is SGHTA and CDR2 is FQGNSA. The CDR3 is made up of 13 amino acids. Trimming left V 5 bases short and J 4 bases short, with 9 bases between. CDR3 amino acids: CASSLPPNQPQHF. The CDR3 nucleotides are TGTGCCAGCAGCCTCCCCCCGAATCAGCCCCAGCATTTT.

The chain carries TRBV2 and TRBJ1-3, with TRBD1 as a possible D gene (6 bases). The germline V and J ends were trimmed by 6 bases and 1 base, with 13 bases remaining between them. Germline V gives CDR1 SNHLY, CDR2 FYNNEI. CDR3 length: 15 residues. CDR3 in amino acids: CASREDSRSGNTIYF. CDR3 nucleotide sequence: TGTGCCAGCAGAGAGGACAGTAGGTCTGGAAACACCATATATTTT.

The gene calls are TRBV6-1 and TRBJ1-2, with 8 bases aligning to TRBD1. This CDR3 is built from 14 residues. The germline V gene has CDR1 MNHNS and CDR2 SASEGT. J gave up 0 bases and V 7 bases, and 4 bases lay outside the gene matches. CDR3 residues: CASTPRGPNYGYTF. Written as DNA, the CDR3 is TGTGCCAGCACTCCCAGGGGGCCTAACTATGGCTACACCTTC.

In this sample, this clonotype turned up a few times. The chain combines TRBV6-2 or TRBV6-3 with TRBJ1-5; no reliable D call. Germline-derived CDR1 and CDR2 are MNHEY and SVGEGT. This CDR3 has 14 residues. The V gene lost 9 bases and the J gene lost 0 bases, with 12 bases spanning the gap. The CDR3 is CASAGSLSNQPQHF. DNA for the CDR3: TGTGCCAGTGCCGGGTCCCTTAGCAATCAGCCCCAGCATTTT.

The DNA of the CDR3 is TGCAGTGCTAGATCTCATTTGGGGACAGGGAAAGACAATGAGCAGTTCTTC. Translation: CSARSHLGTGKDNEQFF. The rearrangement uses TRBV20-1 and TRBJ2-1, with 9 bases aligning to TRBD1. V lost 2 bases to trimming and J lost 5 bases; unmatched junction nucleotides: 13. Germline CDR1 DFQATT, CDR2 SNEGSKA (reference sequence). This CDR3 is 17 amino acids long.

This clonotype was seen more than once but under ten times. V and J are TRBV12-3 or TRBV12-4 and TRBJ2-7; TRBD2 is a possible D gene (6 bases). Trimming took off 7 bases at V and 0 bases at J, with 13 bases between the two ends. The CDR3 has 14 amino acids. The CDR3 DNA reads as TGTGCCAGCAACCTTGCCGGGAGCTCCTACGAGCAGTACTTC. Translation: CASNLAGSSYEQYF.

This clonotype showed up just a few times. V gene TRBV7-8 combines with J gene TRBJ1-1; D possibly corresponds to TRBD1 (6 bases). Between the trimmed V and J ends, which lost 3 bases and 3 bases, there was a span of 20 bases. This CDR3 is built from 17 residues. Germline CDR1 reads SGHVS; CDR2 reads FQNEAQ. The CDR3 DNA sequence: TGTGCCAGCAGCTTTATAACCGGGGGCCGGTTGGACACTGAAGCTTTCTTT. Amino acid sequence: CASSFITGGRLDTEAFF.

This clonotype has more than one count but fewer than ten. The chain is built from TRBV6-2 or TRBV6-3 and TRBJ2-7; the match to TRBD1 covers 7 bases. Germline values: CDR1 MNHEY, CDR2 SVGEGT. The CDR3 totals 14 residues. V lost 7 bases, J lost 3 bases, and 9 bases stayed unmatched. The CDR3 bases are TGTGCCAGCATGGGCAGGGACAGAGGCTACGAGCAGTACTTC. Translated, it gives CASMGRDRGYEQYF.

The CDR3 protein is CASSLEKRQGAATEAFF. For the CDR3, the DNA is TGTGCCAGCAGCTTGGAAAAAAGACAGGGGGCTGCCACTGAAGCTTTCTTT. The rearrangement uses TRBV5-6 and TRBJ1-1; TRBD1 matches at 10 bases. The CDR3 spans 17 residues. Germline CDR1 and CDR2: SGHDT and YYEEEE. Losses at the gene ends were 0 bases for V and 4 bases for J; bases not matched to a gene: 9.

J is TRBJ1-2 and V is TRBV5-4; no definite D call. Germline CDR1 is SGHNT and CDR2 is YYREEE (reference sequence). Trimming removed 0 bases from V and 8 bases from J, with 14 bases in between. The CDR3 extends over 14 amino acids. The CDR3 spells CASSLVGGPSGYTF. The CDR3 coding sequence is TGTGCCAGCAGCTTGGTCGGAGGTCCCAGCGGCTACACCTTC.

The V call is TRBV10-1, the J call TRBJ1-1; TRBD1 might be the D (5 bases). Trimming removed 4 bases at V and 1 base at J, with 7 bases between. The germline CDR1 and CDR2 sequences are WNHNN and SYGVQD (reference sequence). The CDR3 sequence is 13 residues long. The CDR3 DNA sequence: TGCGCCAGCAGTGCACAGGAGAACACTGAAGCTTTCTTT. Translated, it gives CASSAQENTEAFF.

CDR3 DNA sequence: TGTGCCAGCAGGTCCGGGACTAGCAGTTACGAGCAGTACTTC. It translates to CASRSGTSSYEQYF. The J gene is TRBJ2-7, the V gene TRBV27; 9 nucleotides line up with TRBD2. This CDR3 contains 14 residues. Germline V gene lookup returns CDR1 MNHEY and CDR2 SMNVEV (reference sequence). V was pared by 6 bases and J by 4 bases, with 7 bases of the junction left unmatched.

This clonotype was seen only a few times. CDR3 in amino acids: CASSEGPTNYGYTF. The CDR3 coding sequence is TGTGCCAGCAGTGAAGGGCCTACTAACTATGGCTACACCTTC. The chain combines TRBV6-1 with TRBJ1-2; D gene ambiguous. The CDR3 has 14 amino acids. From germline, CDR1 is MNHNS and CDR2 SASEGT. With 1 base removed from V and 0 bases from J, the gap between germline ends came to 6 bases.

The J gene is TRBJ2-5, the V gene TRBV5-1; D might be TRBD2 (5 bases). Trimming pared 2 bases from V and 5 bases from J, leaving 7 bases between. CDR3 size: 12 residues. Germline V CDR1 and CDR2: SGHRS, YFSETQ. CDR3: CASSLLAETQYF. The CDR3 DNA follows: TGCGCCAGCAGCTTATTAGCGGAGACCCAGTACTTC.

This clonotype showed up just a few times. The chain employs TRBV4-2 and TRBJ2-3, with D unclear. This CDR3 comprises 14 residues. Germline V lookup: CDR1 LGHNA, CDR2 YNFKEQ. Deletions cut 0 bases from V and 2 bases from J, with 6 bases between. This CDR3 reads CASSQERPTDTQYF. In nucleotides, the CDR3 is TGTGCCAGCAGCCAAGAACGGCCCACAGATACGCAGTATTTT.

The rearrangement links TRBV12-3 or TRBV12-4 to TRBJ2-7; possibly TRBD2 for D (5 bases). This CDR3 spans 11 amino acids. Trimming stripped 4 bases from V and 10 bases from J, with 11 bases between. CDR3 sequence (DNA): TGTGCCAGCAGTTCGGACTTAAACCAGTACTTC. Its translation is CASSSDLNQYF.

The chain has TRBV7-2 and TRBJ1-2, with 9 bases that match TRBD1. Germline CDR1 reads SGHTA; CDR2 reads FQGNSA. CDR3 length: 13 residues. J was trimmed by 6 bases and V by 3 bases; bases with no gene match: 2. The CDR3 nucleotides are TGTGCCAGCAGCTTCCGGACAGGGGATGGCTACACCTTC. Protein product: CASSFRTGDGYTF. Using reference TRBV7-2 and TRBJ1-2 for the parts outside the CDR3, the full variable domain is GAGVSQSPSNKVTEKGKDVELRCDPISGHTALYWYRQSLGQGLEFLIYFQGNSAPDKSGLPSDRFSAERTGGSVSTLTIQRTQQEDSAVYLCASSFRTGDGYTFGSGTRLTVV.

The chain has TRBV6-1 and TRBJ2-3, with a weak D call TRBD2 (5 bases). The CDR3 loop spans 15 amino acids. Germline CDR1 reads MNHNS; CDR2 reads SASEGT. V was pared by 6 bases and J by 2 bases, with 15 bases between. CDR3 protein: CASSPVAGTTDTQYF. The CDR3 coding sequence is TGTGCCAGCAGCCCCGTCGCGGGCACCACAGATACGCAGTATTTT.

The chain employs TRBV21-1 and TRBJ2-6; TRBD1 is the table's D call and was not checked against the DNA. TRBV21-1 is flagged as a pseudogene. The CDR3 runs 18 residues. The CDR3 spells CASLKGGTGFSGANVLTF. DNA for the CDR3: TGTGCCAGCCTAAAAGGCGGGACAGGGTTCTCTGGGGCCAACGTCCTGACTTTC.

This clonotype was counted a few times. The rearrangement joins TRBV28 to TRBJ2-7; TRBD2 matches at 7 bases. This CDR3 is 15 amino acids long. Germline V gives CDR1 MDHEN, CDR2 SYDVKM. V shed 0 bases, J shed 6 bases, and the junction held 8 bases outside the gene matches. The CDR3 loop is CASSLWGGSSLEQYF. The CDR3 DNA reads TGTGCCAGCAGTTTATGGGGGGGGAGTAGCCTCGAGCAGTACTTC. The full variable domain, its missing parts supplied by reference TRBV28 and TRBJ2-7, is DVKVTQSSRYLVKRTGEKVFLECVQDMDHENMFWYRQDPGLGLRLIYFSYDVKMKEKGDIPEGYSVSREKKERFSLILESASTNQTSMYLCASSLWGGSSLEQYFGPGTRLTVT.

The rearrangement joins TRBV29-1 to TRBJ1-2, with a weak D call TRBD1 (6 bases). Germline V lookup: CDR1 SQVTM, CDR2 ANQGSEA. Between the trimmed V and J ends, which lost 6 bases and 2 bases, there was a span of 13 bases. The CDR3 contains 13 residues. The CDR3 nucleotides read TGCAGCGTCCGCAGGGGATCCAACTATGGCTACACCTTC. This sequence encodes CSVRRGSNYGYTF. The whole variable domain, filled in from reference TRBV29-1 and TRBJ1-2, reads SAVISQKPSRDICQRGTSLTIQCQVDSQVTMMFWYRQQPGQSLTLIATANQGSEATYESGFVIDKFPISRPNLTFSTLTVSNMSPEDSSIYLCSVRRGSNYGYTFGSGTRLTVV.

This clonotype appeared a few times. The chain couples TRBV20-1 to TRBJ2-1; 10 bases map to TRBD2. The V gene's germline CDR1 is DFQATT and CDR2 SNEGSKA (reference sequence). The trim removed 3 bases at V and 0 bases at J, leaving 11 bases unmatched. The CDR3 has 18 amino acids. CDR3 sequence: CSARSLAGVSSSYNEQFF. CDR3 DNA sequence: TGCAGTGCTAGGAGTCTAGCGGGAGTATCGAGCTCCTACAATGAGCAGTTCTTC.

This sequence joins TRBV4-3 and TRBJ2-1; D may be TRBD2 (5 bases). This CDR3 has 14 amino acids. V lost 3 bases and J 8 bases, leaving 14 bases between the germline ends. CDR1 and CDR2 from the germline V gene are LGHNA and YSLEER. The CDR3 bases are TGCGCCAGCAGCCAGGAGGCCTTGGACTATGAGCAGTTCTTC. This encodes CASSQEALDYEQFF.

The rearrangement links TRBV20-1 to TRBJ1-1; TRBD1 is a possible D gene (6 bases). Germline V gene lookup returns CDR1 DFQATT and CDR2 SNEGSKA (reference sequence). Deletions cut 3 bases from V and 3 bases from J, with 11 bases between. The CDR3 is 13 amino acids. CDR3 protein: CSASGQPYTEAFF. DNA for the CDR3: TGCAGTGCTAGCGGACAGCCATACACTGAAGCTTTCTTT.

The V call is TRBV11-2, the J call TRBJ2-7, with a weak D call TRBD1 (6 bases). Between the trimmed V and J ends, which lost 1 base and 0 bases, there was a span of 10 bases. The CDR3 length is 15 residues. Germline lookup yields CDR1 SGHAT and CDR2 FQNNGV. CDR3 sequence reads: CASSLVETGSYEQYF. In nucleotides, the CDR3 is TGTGCCAGCAGCTTAGTTGAGACAGGCTCCTACGAGCAGTACTTC. The full variable domain, rest sourced from reference TRBV11-2 and TRBJ2-7, is EAGVAQSPRYKIIEKRQSVAFWCNPISGHATLYWYQQILGQGPKLLIQFQNNGVVDDSQLPKDRFSAERLKGVDSTLKIQPAKLEDSAVYLCASSLVETGSYEQYFGPGTRLTVT.

V and J are TRBV7-2 and TRBJ1-1, with D unresolved. Germline CDR1 reads SGHTA; CDR2 reads FQGNSA. The CDR3 sequence is 14 residues long. Trimming pared 4 bases from V and 3 bases from J, leaving 12 bases between. The chain's CDR3 is CASSSAGPYTEAFF. The CDR3 DNA sequence: TGTGCCAGCAGCTCTGCAGGACCCTACACTGAAGCTTTCTTT.